The rows below give T cell receptor beta chains drawn from one sample of a study of T-cell memory formation after mild COVID-19. TCRdb recomputed calls from the 5' RACE reads with MiXCR, one row per CDR3 protein. The sample contains almost 550,000 distinct CDR3 sequences, just over 20% of which appear only once. Material for sequencing was PBMCs or a T cell subset sorted from them (not recorded which). The receptor source for this set is an adult woman who had mild COVID-19 (a few samples of this study predate the infection). Cell type and time point are not known. CDR3s include the opening cysteine and the closing phenylalanine or tryptophan. The D gene is left open where the match is weak. Only part of the rows carry a size: once, few, many, or a class if the clone is expanded.

J gene	clone size	V gene	D gene	CDR3 DNA	CDR3 protein
TRBJ2-3	NA	TRBV5-1	NA	TGCGCCAGCAGCCCGACTCGGGGGAGTACTAGCACAGATACGCAGTATTTT	CASSPTRGSTSTDTQYF
TRBJ2-7	few	TRBV7-9	NA	TGTGCCAGCAGCATCGAGGGACACGGCATCTCCTACGAGCAGTACTTC	CASSIEGHGISYEQYF
TRBJ2-5	NA	TRBV5-1	NA	TGCGCCAGCAGCTTGCAAGACCCAGGGATGGAGACCCAGTACTTC	CASSLQDPGMETQYF
TRBJ1-1	few	TRBV5-1	NA	TGCGCCAGCAGCCCAGAGTACGCAGGAGCTGAAGCTTTCTTT	CASSPEYAGAEAFF
TRBJ1-1	few	TRBV7-9	NA	TGTGCCAGCAGCTTATCGCGACAACTTGGGGCACACTTCACTGAAGCTTTCTTT	CASSLSRQLGAHFTEAFF
TRBJ2-1	NA	TRBV12-3/TRBV12-4	TRBD2	TGTGCCAGCAGGCCCACTAGCGGGAGGGAGCAGTTCTTC	CASRPTSGREQFF
TRBJ1-1	NA	TRBV3-1	NA	TGTGCCAGCAGCCCTCGGGACATCTGGCCTATGAACACTGAAGCTTTCTTT	CASSPRDIWPMNTEAFF
TRBJ2-7	few	TRBV4-3	NA	TGCGCCAGCAGCCAAGATTACGCATCCGAGCAGTACTTC	CASSQDYASEQYF
TRBJ2-7	few	TRBV5-1	TRBD1	TGCGCCAGCAGCTTTGCCGGGACAGGGGATCTTCATCAGTACTTC	CASSFAGTGDLHQYF
TRBJ2-3	few	TRBV12-3/TRBV12-4	NA	TGTGCCAGCAGTTTGCCTCGTTTTCGCACAGATACGCAGTATTTT	CASSLPRFRTDTQYF
TRBJ2-7	many	TRBV6-2/TRBV6-3	TRBD1	TGTGCCAGCAGTTACTATGGACAGGGGTACGACGAGCAGTACTTC	CASSYYGQGYDEQYF
TRBJ1-1	NA	TRBV7-2	NA	TGTGCCAGCAGCTCCCCGATGACAGCTGAAGCTTTCTTT	CASSSPMTAEAFF
TRBJ2-7	NA	TRBV10-3	NA	TGTGCCATCAGTACCCGGGACGAGCAGTACTTC	CAISTRDEQYF
TRBJ1-1	few	TRBV7-8	TRBD1	TGTGCCAGCAGCTCAAAGACAGGGGTTCCCACTGAAGCTTTCTTT	CASSSKTGVPTEAFF
TRBJ2-1	NA	TRBV5-1	NA	TGCGCCAGCAGCTTGGGTGACAGCAACAATGAGCAGTTCTTC	CASSLGDSNNEQFF
TRBJ2-5	NA	TRBV7-8	NA	TGTGCCAGCAGCTTAGTGGCTAGCACCCGTCCCCAAGAGACCCAGTACTTC	CASSLVASTRPQETQYF
TRBJ2-3	NA	TRBV4-3	NA	TGCGCCAGCAGCCCAGGTGATGGTTCAGATACGCAGTATTTT	CASSPGDGSDTQYF
TRBJ2-5	NA	TRBV7-9	NA	TGTGCCACCCTGATTACAGGGCAAGAGACCCAGTACTTC	CATLITGQETQYF
TRBJ2-5	few	TRBV20-1	TRBD2	TGCAGTGCTAGATACGGGACTAGCGGGAGGATGGGCCAAGAGACCCAGTACTTC	CSARYGTSGRMGQETQYF
TRBJ1-2	NA	TRBV5-4	NA	TGTGCCAGCAGCGGAAATGGACAGAGGAACTATGGCTACACCTTC	CASSGNGQRNYGYTF
TRBJ2-2	NA	TRBV5-5	NA	TGTGCCAGCAGCTTGGGGGCCATTTTGCGGGGAAACACCGGGGAGCTGTTTTTT	CASSLGAILRGNTGELFF
TRBJ2-3	NA	TRBV5-6	NA	TGTGCCAGCAGCTTGGGCAGAGGCGGGCAGTATTTT	CASSLGRGGQYF
TRBJ2-2	NA	TRBV12-3/TRBV12-4	NA	TGTGCCAGCCTTGCAGCAACTGCGAACACCGGGGAGCTGTTTTTT	CASLAATANTGELFF
TRBJ2-1	few	TRBV5-4	TRBD2	TGTGCCAGCAGCTTGCCAAGCGGGGGGCAGTTCTTC	CASSLPSGGQFF
TRBJ1-6	NA	TRBV5-1	TRBD1	TGCGCCAGCAGTCGACAGGGTGATTCACCCCTCCACTTT	CASSRQGDSPLHF
TRBJ2-3	NA	TRBV12-3/TRBV12-4	NA	TGTGCCAGCACCTCCGGGACCCGAGGTACGCAGTATTTT	CASTSGTRGTQYF
TRBJ2-2	few	TRBV6-1	NA	TGTGCCAGCAGTGAATCCCTTGGGCATAGGACCGGGGAGCTGTTTTTT	CASSESLGHRTGELFF
TRBJ2-3	few	TRBV5-6	TRBD1	TGTGCCAGCAGCTTACTAGGACAGGGGGCCACCACAGATACGCAGTATTTT	CASSLLGQGATTDTQYF
TRBJ1-1	NA	TRBV7-2	TRBD1	TGTGCCAGCAGCATAGACAGGGGGCACACTGAAGCTTTCTTT	CASSIDRGHTEAFF
TRBJ2-1	NA	TRBV11-2	TRBD2	TGTGCCAGCAGCCCCGCTAGCGGGAATTTCGATGAGCAGTTCTTC	CASSPASGNFDEQFF
TRBJ2-2	NA	TRBV24-1	TRBD2	TGTGCCACCAGTGATTTGGGACTAGCTGCCGGGGAGCTGTTTTTT	CATSDLGLAAGELFF
TRBJ2-1	few	TRBV5-5	NA	TGTGCCAGCAGCTTGGCCCGCACTACCAATGAGCAGTTCTTC	CASSLARTTNEQFF
TRBJ2-1	NA	TRBV24-1	NA	TGTGCCACCAGTGATTTGAAGGGGGAGAGCTCCTACAATGAGCAGTTCTTC	CATSDLKGESSYNEQFF
TRBJ2-2	few	TRBV5-1	NA	TGCGCCAGCAGACTTGGTTCGACCGGGGAGCTGTTTTTT	CASRLGSTGELFF
TRBJ2-1	NA	TRBV12-3/TRBV12-4	NA	TGTGCCAGCAATTTCGACCAGTACAATGAGCAGTTCTTC	CASNFDQYNEQFF
TRBJ2-3	few	TRBV24-1	NA	TGTGCCACCAGTGACCCGGACACTTACAGCACAGATACGCAGTATTTT	CATSDPDTYSTDTQYF
TRBJ2-7	many	TRBV11-3	NA	TGTGCCAGCAGTTCAGCGGATTCCTACGAGCAGTACTTC	CASSSADSYEQYF
TRBJ2-5	NA	TRBV12-3/TRBV12-4	NA	TGTGCCAGCAGCTCTCTGCCCCAAGAGACCCAGTACTTC	CASSSLPQETQYF
TRBJ2-6	NA	TRBV4-3	TRBD1	TGCGCCAGCAGCCAATGGACAGGAGATGCTCTGGGGGCCAACGTCCTGACTTTC	CASSQWTGDALGANVLTF
TRBJ2-7	NA	TRBV4-1	TRBD2	TGCGCCAGCAGCCAATTTTTTAGCGGGGGCCTCGCCCTCGAGCAGTACTTC	CASSQFFSGGLALEQYF
TRBJ2-3	many	TRBV5-1	TRBD2	TGCGCCAGCAGGCCGGGGGGAACCACAGATACGCAGTATTTT	CASRPGGTTDTQYF
TRBJ2-3	few	TRBV18	TRBD2	TGTGCCAGCTCACCGGTAGCGGGGGTCAGTACAGATACGCAGTATTTT	CASSPVAGVSTDTQYF
TRBJ2-7	few	TRBV27	TRBD1	TGTGCCAGCAGTTTATCTCGGGACAGGTACCTCTCCTACGAGCAGTACTTC	CASSLSRDRYLSYEQYF
TRBJ1-1	NA	TRBV18	NA	TGTGCCAGCTCACCAGGCAGGCAGGTGACTGAAGCTTTCTTT	CASSPGRQVTEAFF
TRBJ2-3	NA	TRBV5-1	TRBD2	TGCGCCAGCAGCTCCGGGACTAGCGGGGGGGATGGAGATACGCAGTATTTT	CASSSGTSGGDGDTQYF
TRBJ2-1	many	TRBV5-1	NA	TGCGCCAGCAGCGGTGGACTAACGGCCGGTGAGCAGTTCTTC	CASSGGLTAGEQFF
TRBJ2-7	NA	TRBV20-1	TRBD1	TGCAGTGCAGTGGTGGCCTTTGAGACAGGGCCTTGGGAGCAGTACTTC	CSAVVAFETGPWEQYF
TRBJ1-2	NA	TRBV15	NA	TGTGCCACCAGCAGCCCACACGCCGTTAACTATGGCTACACCTTC	CATSSPHAVNYGYTF
TRBJ1-5	NA	TRBV7-6	NA	TGTGCCAGCAGCTACCGGACCGGTCAGCCCCAGCATTTT	CASSYRTGQPQHF
TRBJ1-2	few	TRBV29-1	NA	TGCAGCGTTGAAGGGGGGGGCATACCTCGGGACTATGGCTACACCTTC	CSVEGGGIPRDYGYTF
TRBJ2-3	few	TRBV15	NA	TGTGCCACCAGCAGAGTTCAGACAGATACGCAGTATTTT	CATSRVQTDTQYF
TRBJ2-1	NA	TRBV20-1	NA	TGCAGTGCTAGGCCATTCGGCTACCCCTACAATGAGCAGTTCTTC	CSARPFGYPYNEQFF
TRBJ1-5	NA	TRBV19	NA	TGTGCCAGTAGCAGGGATTTTAGCAATCAGCCCCAGCATTTT	CASSRDFSNQPQHF
TRBJ2-1	few	TRBV24-1	TRBD2	TGTGCCACCAGTGACCTCGGGGGGGCCCTCTACAATGAGCAGTTCTTC	CATSDLGGALYNEQFF
TRBJ1-1	few	TRBV4-1	NA	TGCGCCAGCCTAGACCGGGCCCTCGGACGGGGTGAAGCTTTCTTT	CASLDRALGRGEAFF
TRBJ2-4	few	TRBV6-2/TRBV6-3	TRBD2	TGTGCCAGCAGTATGGGACTAGCGGGACCCAAAAACATTCAGTACTTC	CASSMGLAGPKNIQYF
TRBJ2-2	NA	TRBV21-1	NA	TGTGCCAGCTCCGCTATAGGGAACACCGGGGAGCTGTTTTTT	CASSAIGNTGELFF
TRBJ1-5	NA	TRBV7-8	NA	TGTGCCAGCAGCTTAGTTGTTGATCAGCCCCAGCATTTT	CASSLVVDQPQHF
TRBJ1-3	NA	TRBV20-1	NA	TGCAGTGCCGGAGGGAGAAACACCATATATTTT	CSAGGRNTIYF